This record concerns one TCR beta chain sequence. Its cognate antigen is unknown. Profiled with immunoSEQ multiplex PCR; TCRdb holds only in-frame clones, not every one. The sample carries some 25,000 clones, roughly 73% recorded once. Antigen-specific CD4+ T cells expanded by the ViraFEST assay with viral peptide pools were then sequenced. CD4+ T cells were isolated after less than 12 days of culture. The vaccine given was either BNT162b2 or mRNA-1273, in two doses. Two million PBMC per well received approximately 10 IU/ml IL-2 and approximately 10 ug/ml peptides in culture. The sample originates from a study of vaccination effects on CD4 cells after COVID-19. Study outcomes and limitations: Nearly all vaccine-induced clones in healthy recipients recognized only SARS-CoV-2.

Germline V lookup: CDR1 SGHVS, CDR2 FQNEAQ. Trimming stripped 6 bases from V and 1 base from J, with 14 bases between. The CDR3 consists of 15 residues. Specimen: CD4+ T cells from PBMCs cultured with HCoV-NL63 spike peptides, collected after COVID-19 vaccination. The sequence was collected from a human donor who received a COVID-19 vaccine. The rearrangement joins TRBV7-8 to TRBJ2-3, with D unresolved. The CDR3, as DNA: TGTGCCAGCAGGGCCAAAAGGGTTGGCACAGATACGCAGTATTTT. Encoded protein: CASRAKRVGTDTQYF.